Listed below are T cell receptor beta chains from one sample, sequenced in a study of Ad26.COV2.S vaccination and SARS-CoV-2 variants. Measured with immunoSEQ multiplex PCR; TCRdb has only the in-frame clones, and not every one. The data show hundreds of thousands of clones, with approximately 90% seen just once and around 5% held by the top ten. Sequencing was performed on peripheral blood, taken in a trial of Ad26.COV2.S vaccine versus placebo. The receptors were gathered from a person aged 18-60 years who received the Ad26.COV2.S COVID-19 vaccine or a placebo. Both conserved end residues are part of each CDR3.

TRBV10-3,CAISDWLSYNEQFF
TRBV5-6,CASSLFYLAGGQETQYF
TRBV6-2/TRBV6-3,CASSTGQGVYEQYF
TRBV19,CASSAPGTANSGNTIYF
TRBV7-2,CASSLTGAQETQYF
TRBV6-5,CASSKRQGGTEAFF
TRBV21-1,CASTANNRDRALEAFF
TRBV5-6,CASSSGYRFAEAFF
TRBV29-1,CSVGAGELFF
TRBV19,CASSGPGRQPQHF
TRBV9,CASSFQTNTGELFF
TRBV12-3/TRBV12-4,CASSLREETQYF
TRBV5-6,CASSFRIGGIEKLFF
TRBV7-9,CASSPRTGSSSNEKLFF
TRBV30,CAWRKAENTGELFF
TRBV5-1,CASSPRTESLNTEAFF
TRBV5-1,CASSGGLLDSYEQYF
TRBV6-6,CASSPRDRGRQPQHF
TRBV5-1,CASSLRTGVSYEQYF
TRBV9,CASSKTESGNTIYF
TRBV5-1,CASSFEGQGWDTQYF
TRBV13,CASSFSYPRHGYTF
TRBV25-1,CASSEAGTPYGYTF
TRBV5-5,CASRPESNSYNEQFF
TRBV19,CASSDAGYTEAFF
TRBV2,CASLFDSSGNTIYF
TRBV2,CASSEAHSPLHF
TRBV7-2,CASSLGGTGSGNTIYF
TRBV5-4,CASSFSVRGYEQYF